Below, one T cell receptor beta chain is given with its context. Antigen specificity is unknown. Germline CDR1 reads SGHTA; CDR2 reads FQGNSA. The CDR3 is 12 residues long. PCR primers comprised 60 Vbeta and 13 Jbeta primers. Only in-frame clones appear in the TCRdb table, and some are missing; sequencing was by immunoSEQ multiplex PCR. The sample consists of 210,000 or so clones, approximately 84% of them appearing once. This entry belongs to a study of cytomegalovirus exposure and HLA in healthy donors. Study-wide context: Among over 300 genotyped donors, 80% to 90% fell in the Caucasian-associated ancestry cluster.

Findings and limits, study-wide: Trimming of TCR beta V- and J-genes showed a link, identified in a later analysis, to a missense DCLRE1C variant. The study assumed roughly uniform donor sequencing depth for presence/absence analyses.

The receptor was isolated from a girl aged 2 to 9 in good health and CMV-seronegative. Specimen: PBMCs. This sequence joins TRBV7-2 and TRBJ2-5, with D possibly being TRBD1 (6 bases). The end of the DNA is better explained by TRBJ2-7, so the J call may be wrong. CDR3 bases: TGTGCCAGCAGCTACAGGGTCCACGAGCAGTACTTC. It is translated as CASSYRVHEQYF.